These 18 T cell receptor beta chains were all obtained from the same sample, sequenced in a study of blood T cell repertoires in COVID-19. Measured with immunoSEQ multiplex PCR; TCRdb has only the in-frame clones, and not every one. Of roughly 380,000 clones listed, over 75% are singletons. The source material was peripheral blood. Source of these receptors: a woman aged 40 to 50 with COVID-19, enrolled during active disease.

As DNA, the CDR3 is TGTGCCAGCAGTGACCCGACCGGGACAGACTACACCTTC. This sequence encodes CASSDPTGTDYTF. V usage is TRBV6-4 and J usage is TRBJ1-2; 7 bases are a match to TRBD1. V lost 2 bases and J lost 10; bases outside the gene matches: 7. Germline CDR1 MRHNA, CDR2 SNTAGT. CDR3 length: 13 amino acids.

The rearrangement uses TRBV2 and TRBJ1-2; the D gene is possibly TRBD1 (5 bases). This CDR3 comprises 14 residues. CDR1 SNHLY and CDR2 FYNNEI come from the germline V gene. V lost 6 bases and J lost 0, with 11 bases in between. In DNA, the CDR3 is TGTGCCAGCAGGCAGGGCCTTTCTAACTATGGCTACACCTTC. Its protein product is CASRQGLSNYGYTF.

This chain connects TRBV30 to TRBJ1-2; the D is unclear. The CDR3 consists of 14 residues. Germline loops: CDR1 GTSNPN, CDR2 SVGIG (reference sequence). V gave up 0 bases and J gave up 4 bases, with 12 bases separating them. Here the CDR3 reads CAWSVNRPLYGYTF. In DNA form, the CDR3 reads TGTGCCTGGAGTGTTAACAGACCTCTCTATGGCTACACCTTC.

The V and J genes are TRBV28 and TRBJ1-4; 8 nucleotides match TRBD1. This CDR3 comprises 13 residues. V trimming: 4 bases; J trimming: 8 bases; junction bases outside the gene matches: 3. The V gene's germline CDR1 is MDHEN and CDR2 SYDVKM. CDR3 in DNA: TGTGCCAGCAGTTCGGGACAGGACGAAAAACTGTTTTTT. This encodes CASSSGQDEKLFF.

This clone was recorded only once. The chain joins TRBV2 to TRBJ1-6; TRBD1 might be the D (5 bases). The V gene's germline CDR1 is SNHLY and CDR2 FYNNEI. This CDR3 has 14 residues. With 7 bases removed from V and 9 bases from J, the gap between germline ends came to 16 bases. CDR3 residues: CASTNTAGGSPLHF. CDR3 sequence (DNA): TGTGCCAGCACCAACACGGCCGGGGGTTCACCCCTCCACTTT. Together with reference TRBV2 and TRBJ1-6, the CDR3 gives the full variable domain: EPEVTQTPSHQVTQMGQEVILRCVPISNHLYFYWYRQILGQKVEFLVSFYNNEISEKSEIFDDQFSVERPDGSNFTLKIRSTKLEDSAMYFCASTNTAGGSPLHFGNGTRLTVT.

CDR3 DNA sequence: TGTGCCAGTAGCAGGGGAGGGACAGGGACGGGTCAGCCCCAGCATTTT. Protein sequence: CASSRGGTGTGQPQHF. The genes are TRBV19 and TRBJ1-5; the match to TRBD1 covers 9 bases. The germline CDR1 and CDR2 sequences are LNHDA and SQIVND (reference sequence). V shed 6 bases, J shed 6 bases, and the junction held 12 bases outside the gene matches. The CDR3 contains 16 residues.

The rearrangement links TRBV7-2 to TRBJ1-2, with 8 bases lining up with TRBD1. V lost 4 bases, J lost 8 bases, and 6 bases stayed unmatched. The length of the CDR3 is 13 residues. In germline, CDR1 is SGHTA, CDR2 FQGNSA. CDR3 sequence (DNA): TGTGCCAGCAGCTCCATAAGGGACAGGGGCTACACCTTC. It specifies CASSSIRDRGYTF.

J is TRBJ2-1 and V is TRBV9; 10 bases line up with TRBD2. The germline V gene has CDR1 SGDLS and CDR2 YYNGEE. Trimming cost V 8 bases and J 4 bases; bases outside gene matches: 9. This CDR3 comprises 15 residues. CDR3 in amino acids: CASLYTSGMYNEQFF. The CDR3 DNA reads as TGTGCCAGTCTATATACTAGCGGGATGTACAATGAGCAGTTCTTC. Full variable domain (rest looked up from reference TRBV9 and TRBJ2-1): DSGVTQTPKHLITATGQRVTLRCSPRSGDLSVYWYQQSLDQGLQFLIQYYNGEERAKGNILERFSAQQFPDLHSELNLSSLELGDSALYFCASLYTSGMYNEQFFGPGTRLTVL.

The V gene is TRBV27, the J gene TRBJ1-2; 7 nucleotides agree with TRBD1. CDR1 is MNHEY, CDR2 SMNVEV, per germline (reference sequence). The CDR3 has 13 amino acids. Trimming removed 3 bases from V and 6 bases from J; junction bases left unmatched: 4. The CDR3 spells CASSLVQGDGYTF. The CDR3 DNA follows: TGTGCCAGCAGTTTGGTCCAGGGGGATGGCTACACCTTC.

The chain couples TRBV18 to TRBJ1-2, with D uncertain. V lost 2 bases and J 4 bases, leaving 8 bases between the germline ends. CDR3 length: 13 amino acids. The germline V gene has CDR1 KGHSH and CDR2 LQKENI. The CDR3 DNA is TGTGCCAGCTCACCAGATGGCAGCTATGGCTACACCTTC. Residues: CASSPDGSYGYTF.

The V and J genes are TRBV28 and TRBJ1-2, with D perhaps matching TRBD1 (5 bases). Looked up from germline, CDR1 is MDHEN and CDR2 is SYDVKM. V was shortened by 7 bases and J by 7 bases, with 19 bases between the two germline ends. CDR3 length: 14 residues. Here the CDR3 DNA reads TGTGCCAGCATCCGGGGGGAGGGTTGGGGTGGCTACACCTTC. Its translation is CASIRGEGWGGYTF.

The rearrangement links TRBV6-5 to TRBJ2-7, with TRBD2 matching 8 bases. J was trimmed by 6 bases and V by 4 bases; bases with no gene match: 5. The CDR3 runs to 13 residues. The germline CDR1 and CDR2 sequences are MNHEY and SVGAGI. CDR3 sequence: CASSLAGHLEQYF. CDR3 in DNA: TGTGCCAGCAGTTTAGCGGGACATCTCGAGCAGTACTTC.

This chain uses TRBV6-5 with TRBJ2-1; 12 nucleotides agree with TRBD2. The CDR3 is 15 residues long. The ends lost 6 bases at V and 8 bases at J; junction bases unmatched: 8. In germline, CDR1 is MNHEY, CDR2 SVGAGI. The CDR3: CASRPLAGGSDEQFF. The CDR3 DNA reads as TGTGCCAGCAGGCCTCTAGCGGGAGGGAGTGATGAGCAGTTCTTC.

This rearrangement joins TRBV9 to TRBJ2-7, with 8 bases matching TRBD2. The V and J ends lost 3 bases and 3 bases, in that order; junction bases with no gene match: 2. The CDR3 spans 13 residues. Germline loops: CDR1 SGDLS, CDR2 YYNGEE. In DNA, the CDR3 is TGTGCCAGCAGCGGGCGGGGGGTCTACGAGCAGTACTTC. Its protein is CASSGRGVYEQYF. The entire variable domain, with the rest obtained from reference TRBV9 and TRBJ2-7, is as follows: DSGVTQTPKHLITATGQRVTLRCSPRSGDLSVYWYQQSLDQGLQFLIQYYNGEERAKGNILERFSAQQFPDLHSELNLSSLELGDSALYFCASSGRGVYEQYFGPGTRLTVT.

This sequence joins TRBV25-1 and TRBJ2-2; no clear D. Trimming removed 3 bases at V and 4 bases at J, with 12 bases between. From germline, CDR1 is MGHDK and CDR2 SYGVNS. This CDR3 contains 15 residues. The CDR3 region has the DNA TGTGCCAGCAGTGACCCCCTCACGGGCACCGGGGAGCTGTTTTTT. This sequence encodes CASSDPLTGTGELFF.

The V gene is TRBV27, the J gene TRBJ2-3; 8 nucleotides line up with TRBD2. V lost 7 bases to trimming and J lost 5 bases; unmatched junction nucleotides: 8. The CDR3 is made up of 14 amino acids. Germline V lookup: CDR1 MNHEY, CDR2 SMNVEV (reference sequence). In DNA, the CDR3 is TGTGCCAGCAACCCCCGGGGGGGCGTAGATACGCAGTATTTT. Protein sequence: CASNPRGGVDTQYF.

The gene calls are TRBV7-9 and TRBJ2-3; D is possibly TRBD2 (6 bases). Trimming removed 5 bases from V and 4 bases from J, with 19 bases in between. There are 16 residues in the CDR3. CDR1 is SEHNR and CDR2 is FQNEAQ in the germline V gene (reference sequence). As DNA, the CDR3 is TGTGCCAGCAGCCGGGGGTTCACCGATAGTTCAGATACGCAGTATTTT. Its protein is CASSRGFTDSSDTQYF.

The chain employs TRBV19 and TRBJ1-1; TRBD1 might be the D (5 bases). V lost 7 bases, J lost 0 bases, and 9 bases lay in between. This CDR3 region has 13 residues. CDR1 is LNHDA, CDR2 SQIVND, per germline (reference sequence). The CDR3 region is CASTSTVNTEAFF. The CDR3 nucleotides read TGTGCCAGTACCTCGACAGTGAACACTGAAGCTTTCTTT.